The clone carrying this T cell receptor (beta chain) was found a few times. Antigen: not known. This record comes from a study of response to subunit inactivated influenza vaccine. Overall study findings and caveats: Authors suggested few new T cells are recruited by each seasonal influenza vaccination.

V gave up 4 bases and J gave up 8 bases; unmatched junction bases: 10. Germline assignment: CDR1 SGHTA and CDR2 FQGTGA. The CDR3 spans 15 residues. Via MiXCR, TCRdb re-called the RT-PCR reads, giving one row per CDR3 protein. Among more than 700,000 distinct CDR3 sequences listed, about 20% were seen once. The chain uses TRBV7-3 and TRBJ2-1; TRBD2 aligns across 8 bases. This TCR derives from a man between 50 and 59 years old who received an inactivated influenza vaccine. Specimen: PBMCs from blood, collected 5 days after vaccination. CDR3 nucleotide sequence: TGTGCCAGCAGCTCCGGGACTAGTATTGTGGATGAGCAGTTCTTC. Translating it yields CASSSGTSIVDEQFF.